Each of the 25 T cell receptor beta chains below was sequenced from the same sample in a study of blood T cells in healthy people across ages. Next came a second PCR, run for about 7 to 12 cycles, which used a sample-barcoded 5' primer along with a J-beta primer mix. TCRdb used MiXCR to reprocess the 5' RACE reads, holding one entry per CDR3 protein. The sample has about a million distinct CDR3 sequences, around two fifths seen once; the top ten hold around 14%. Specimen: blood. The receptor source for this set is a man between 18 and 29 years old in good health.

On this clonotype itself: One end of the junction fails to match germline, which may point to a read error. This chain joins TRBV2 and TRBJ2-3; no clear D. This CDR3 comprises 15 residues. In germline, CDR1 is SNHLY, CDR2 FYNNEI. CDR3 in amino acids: CASSEGTLATDAQYF. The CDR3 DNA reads TGTGCCAGCAGTGAAGGGACGTTGGCCACAGATGCGCAGTATTTT.

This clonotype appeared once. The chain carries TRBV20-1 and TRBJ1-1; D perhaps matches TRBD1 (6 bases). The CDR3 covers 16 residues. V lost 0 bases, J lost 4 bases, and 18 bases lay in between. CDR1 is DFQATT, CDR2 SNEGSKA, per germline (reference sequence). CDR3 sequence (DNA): TGCAGTGCTAGAGAGACGCCTGACGGAGGGGGCACTGAAGCTTTCTTT. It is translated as CSARETPDGGGTEAFF.

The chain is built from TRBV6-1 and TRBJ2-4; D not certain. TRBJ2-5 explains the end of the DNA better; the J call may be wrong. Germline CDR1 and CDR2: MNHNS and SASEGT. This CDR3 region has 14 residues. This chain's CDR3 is CASSENPSTETQYF. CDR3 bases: TGTGCCAGCAGTGAAAACCCATCGACAGAGACCCAGTACTTC.

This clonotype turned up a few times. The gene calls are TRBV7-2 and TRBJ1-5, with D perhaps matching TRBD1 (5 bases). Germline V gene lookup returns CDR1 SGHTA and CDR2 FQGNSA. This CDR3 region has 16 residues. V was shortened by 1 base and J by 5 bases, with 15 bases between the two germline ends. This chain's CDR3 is CASSLGFQDTDQPQHF. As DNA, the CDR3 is TGTGCCAGCAGCTTAGGATTCCAGGACACAGATCAGCCCCAGCATTTT.

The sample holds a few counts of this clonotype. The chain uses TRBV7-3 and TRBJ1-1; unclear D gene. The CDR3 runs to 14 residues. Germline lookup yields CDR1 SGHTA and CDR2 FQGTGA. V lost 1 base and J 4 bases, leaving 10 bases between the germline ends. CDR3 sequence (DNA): TGTGCCAGCAGCTTAAATCCGTGGGGCACTGAAGCTTTCTTT. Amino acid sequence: CASSLNPWGTEAFF.

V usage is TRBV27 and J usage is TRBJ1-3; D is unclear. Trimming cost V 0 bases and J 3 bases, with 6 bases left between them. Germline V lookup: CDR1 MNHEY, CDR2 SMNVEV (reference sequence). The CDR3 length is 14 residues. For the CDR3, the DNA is TGTGCCAGCAGTTTATCGGGGAGTGGAAACACCATATATTTT. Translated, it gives CASSLSGSGNTIYF.

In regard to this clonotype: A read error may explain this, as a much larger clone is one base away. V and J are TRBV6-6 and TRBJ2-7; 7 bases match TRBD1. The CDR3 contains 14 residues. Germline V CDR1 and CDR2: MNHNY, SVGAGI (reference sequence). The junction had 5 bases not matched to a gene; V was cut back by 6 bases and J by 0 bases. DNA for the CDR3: TGTGCCAGCAGATCTTGGGACAGCTCCTACGAGCAGTACTTC. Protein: CASRSWDSSYEQYF.

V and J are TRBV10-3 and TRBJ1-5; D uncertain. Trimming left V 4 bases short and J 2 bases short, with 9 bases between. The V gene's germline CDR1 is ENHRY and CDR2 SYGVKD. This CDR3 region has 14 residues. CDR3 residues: CAISASEGNQPQHF. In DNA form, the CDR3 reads TGTGCCATCAGTGCCAGCGAGGGCAATCAGCCCCAGCATTTT.

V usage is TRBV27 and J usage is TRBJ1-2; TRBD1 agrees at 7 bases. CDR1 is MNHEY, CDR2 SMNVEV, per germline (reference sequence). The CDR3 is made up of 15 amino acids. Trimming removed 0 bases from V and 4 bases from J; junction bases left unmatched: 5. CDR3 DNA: TGTGCCAGCAGTTTATCAGGGGGCGCCGGCTATGGCTACACCTTC. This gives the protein CASSLSGGAGYGYTF.

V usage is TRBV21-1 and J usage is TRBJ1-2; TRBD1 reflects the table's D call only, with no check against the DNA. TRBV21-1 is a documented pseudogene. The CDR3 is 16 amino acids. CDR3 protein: CASSKATTGTNSGYTF. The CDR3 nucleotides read TGTGCCAGCAGCAAAGCGACCACAGGGACTAACTCTGGCTACACCTTC.

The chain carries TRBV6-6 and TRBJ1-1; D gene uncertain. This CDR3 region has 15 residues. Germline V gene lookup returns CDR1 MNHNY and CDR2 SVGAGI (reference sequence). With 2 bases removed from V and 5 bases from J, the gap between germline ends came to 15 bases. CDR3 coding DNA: TGTGCCAGCAGTTACGGGAACCTTGGAATGACTGAAGCTTTCTTT. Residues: CASSYGNLGMTEAFF.

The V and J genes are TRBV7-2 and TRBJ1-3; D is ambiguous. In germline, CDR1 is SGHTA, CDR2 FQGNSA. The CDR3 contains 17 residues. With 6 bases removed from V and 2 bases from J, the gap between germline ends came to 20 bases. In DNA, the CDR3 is TGTGCCAGCAGTCAAAACGGCGGCAGAGGCACTGGAAACACCATATATTTT. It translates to CASSQNGGRGTGNTIYF.

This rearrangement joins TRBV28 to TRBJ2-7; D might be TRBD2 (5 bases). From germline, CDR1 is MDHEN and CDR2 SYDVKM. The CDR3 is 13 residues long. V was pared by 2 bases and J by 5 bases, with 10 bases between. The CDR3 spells CASSLSSGNEQYF. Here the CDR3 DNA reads TGTGCCAGCAGTTTAAGTTCCGGGAACGAGCAGTACTTC. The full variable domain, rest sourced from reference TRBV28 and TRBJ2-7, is DVKVTQSSRYLVKRTGEKVFLECVQDMDHENMFWYRQDPGLGLRLIYFSYDVKMKEKGDIPEGYSVSREKKERFSLILESASTNQTSMYLCASSLSSGNEQYFGPGTRLTVT.

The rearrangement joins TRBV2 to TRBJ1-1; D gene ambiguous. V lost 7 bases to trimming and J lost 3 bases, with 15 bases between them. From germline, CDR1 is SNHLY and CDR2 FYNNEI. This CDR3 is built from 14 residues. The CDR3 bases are TGTGCCAGCACCTTCCTGGCCGGGGACACTGAAGCTTTCTTT. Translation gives CASTFLAGDTEAFF.

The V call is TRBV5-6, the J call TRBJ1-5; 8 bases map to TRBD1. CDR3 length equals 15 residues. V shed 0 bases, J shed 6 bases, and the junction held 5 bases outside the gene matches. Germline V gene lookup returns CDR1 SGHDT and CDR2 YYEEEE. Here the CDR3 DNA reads TGTGCCAGCAGCTTGGGACAGGGGTTGGTTCAGCCCCAGCATTTT. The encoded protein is CASSLGQGLVQPQHF.

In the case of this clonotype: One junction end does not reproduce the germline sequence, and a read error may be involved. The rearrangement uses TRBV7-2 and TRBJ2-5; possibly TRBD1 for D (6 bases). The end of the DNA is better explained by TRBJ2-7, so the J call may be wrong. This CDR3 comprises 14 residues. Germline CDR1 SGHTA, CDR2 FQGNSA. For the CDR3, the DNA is TGTGCCGGCAGCTACGGACAGAACTCCTACGAGCAGTACTTC. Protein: CAGSYGQNSYEQYF.

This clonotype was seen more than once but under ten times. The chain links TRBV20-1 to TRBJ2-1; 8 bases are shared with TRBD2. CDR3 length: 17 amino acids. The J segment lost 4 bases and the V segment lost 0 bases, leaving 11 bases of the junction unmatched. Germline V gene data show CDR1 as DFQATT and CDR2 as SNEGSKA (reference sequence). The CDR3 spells CSARDRRRGDLYNEQFF. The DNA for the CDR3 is TGCAGTGCTAGAGATCGAAGGCGGGGGGACCTATACAATGAGCAGTTCTTC.

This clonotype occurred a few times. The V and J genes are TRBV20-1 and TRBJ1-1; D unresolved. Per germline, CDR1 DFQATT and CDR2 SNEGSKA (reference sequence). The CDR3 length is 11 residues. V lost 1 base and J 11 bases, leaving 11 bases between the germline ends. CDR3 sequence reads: CSARATSRAFF. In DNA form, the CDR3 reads TGCAGTGCTAGAGCAACATCACGGGCTTTCTTT.

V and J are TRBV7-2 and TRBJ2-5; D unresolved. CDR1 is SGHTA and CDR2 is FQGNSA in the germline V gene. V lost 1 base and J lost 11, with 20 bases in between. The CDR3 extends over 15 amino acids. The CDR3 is CASSLDGRSDNEQYF. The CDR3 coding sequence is TGTGCCAGCAGCTTAGACGGACGCTCTGACAATGAGCAGTACTTC.

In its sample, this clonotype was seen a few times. CDR3 region: CASSLGWAGVQPQHF. CDR3 sequence (DNA): TGTGCCAGCAGCTTAGGTTGGGCAGGGGTTCAGCCCCAGCATTTT. V usage is TRBV7-8 and J usage is TRBJ1-5; a weak D match, TRBD1 (6 bases). The CDR3 runs 15 residues. V was shortened by 1 base and J by 6 bases, with 13 bases between the two germline ends. Germline assignment: CDR1 SGHVS and CDR2 FQNEAQ. The full variable domain, in which reference TRBV7-8 and TRBJ1-5 provide the parts outside the CDR3, is GAGVSQSPRYKVAKRGQDVALRCDPISGHVSLFWYQQALGQGPEFLTYFQNEAQLDKSGLPSDRFFAERPEGSVSTLKIQRTQQEDSAVYLCASSLGWAGVQPQHFGDGTRLSIL.

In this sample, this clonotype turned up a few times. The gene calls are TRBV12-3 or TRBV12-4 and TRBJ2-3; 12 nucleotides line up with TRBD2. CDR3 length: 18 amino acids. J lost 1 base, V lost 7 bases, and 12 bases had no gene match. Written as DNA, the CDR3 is TGTGCCAGCACCAAGACTAGCGGGGGCCCCCGGGGCACAGATACGCAGTATTTT. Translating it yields CASTKTSGGPRGTDTQYF.

CDR3 in amino acids: CASSEGQPSNQPQHF. The CDR3 bases are TGTGCCAGCAGTGAAGGGCAGCCTAGCAATCAGCCCCAGCATTTT. The gene calls are TRBV2 and TRBJ1-5; the D is unclear. V gave up 1 base and J gave up 0 bases, with 7 bases separating them. This CDR3 has 15 residues. The germline V gene has CDR1 SNHLY and CDR2 FYNNEI. Filled out from reference TRBV2 and TRBJ1-5, the complete variable domain reads EPEVTQTPSHQVTQMGQEVILRCVPISNHLYFYWYRQILGQKVEFLVSFYNNEISEKSEIFDDQFSVERPDGSNFTLKIRSTKLEDSAMYFCASSEGQPSNQPQHFGDGTRLSIL.

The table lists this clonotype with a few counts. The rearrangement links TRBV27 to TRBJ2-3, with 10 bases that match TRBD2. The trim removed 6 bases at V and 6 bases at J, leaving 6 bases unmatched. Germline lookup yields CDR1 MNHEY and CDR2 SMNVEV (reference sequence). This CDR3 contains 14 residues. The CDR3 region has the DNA TGTGCCAGCAGCTATGGGACTAGCGTTGATACGCAGTATTTT. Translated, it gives CASSYGTSVDTQYF.

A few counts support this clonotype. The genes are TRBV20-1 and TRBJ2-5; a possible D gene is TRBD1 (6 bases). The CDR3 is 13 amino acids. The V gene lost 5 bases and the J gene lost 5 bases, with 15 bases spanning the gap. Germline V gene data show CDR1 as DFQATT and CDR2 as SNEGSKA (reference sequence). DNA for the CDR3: TGCAGTGCTGACCCGGACAGTGAGGAGACCCAGTACTTC. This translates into CSADPDSEETQYF.

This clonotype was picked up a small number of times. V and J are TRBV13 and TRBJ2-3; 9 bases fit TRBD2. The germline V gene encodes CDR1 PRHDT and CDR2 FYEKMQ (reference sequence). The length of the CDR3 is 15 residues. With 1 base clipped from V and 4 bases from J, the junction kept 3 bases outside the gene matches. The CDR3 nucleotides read TGTGCCAGCAGCTTAGTGCGGGGGGGTTCAGATACGCAGTATTTT. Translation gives CASSLVRGGSDTQYF. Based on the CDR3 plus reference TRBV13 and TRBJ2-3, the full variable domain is AAGVIQSPRHLIKEKRETATLKCYPIPRHDTVYWYQQGPGQDPQFLISFYEKMQSDKGSIPDRFSAQQFSDYHSELNMSSLELGDSALYFCASSLVRGGSDTQYFGPGTRLTVL.